This T cell receptor beta chain came from a study of T cell repertoires in cytomegalovirus infection. A few counts support this clonotype. Its antigen is unidentified. Between the trimmed V and J ends, which lost 0 bases and 0 bases, there was a span of 9 bases. The germline V gene encodes CDR1 MGHRA and CDR2 YSYEKL. There are 16 residues in the CDR3. TCRdb reprocessed the reads with MiXCR, giving one entry per CDR3 protein. The sample contains around 710,000 distinct CDR3 sequences, approximately 32% of which appear only once. The input for sequencing was cultured CD8+ T cells from PBMCs, taken from culture after CMV antigen stimulation. The clonotype was recovered from a human donor in good health (CMV status not recorded). Some clones in this sample may be carry-over from other donors' samples. The chain uses TRBV4-1 and TRBJ2-1; D uncertain. In DNA form, the CDR3 reads TGCGCCAGCAGCCAAGATATGGCTAGCTCCTACAATGAGCAGTTCTTC. Its protein is CASSQDMASSYNEQFF.